The entry below describes one T cell receptor (beta chain). Its matching antigen is unknown. TCRdb itself ran the RACE reads through MiXCR, one entry per CDR3 protein. The data contain under 40,000 distinct CDR3 sequences, roughly 12% of them singletons. The CDR3 has 14 residues. V dropped 4 bases and J dropped 10 bases, with 17 bases sitting between them. Germline CDR1 reads SGHDT; CDR2 reads YYEEEE. This sample's time point: pre-sensitization, week 0. The treatment: therapeutic diphenylcyclopropenone sensitization with weekly scalp DPC. Unseparated into fractions, whole blood served as the source from which total RNA was extracted. The entry originates in a study of human T cells and chemical hapten exposure. The study's findings and limits: Counts of TCRs above 1 in 1000 frequency stayed unchanged with DPC sensitization.

The TCR originated in a woman in her forties with alopecia areata. Some clones in this sample may be carry-over from other donors' samples. This chain uses TRBV5-6 with TRBJ1-4; TRBD1 might be the D (6 bases). This material consisted of whole blood, taken in connection with sensitization to the hapten diphenylcyclopropenone (DPC). The CDR3 DNA is TGTGCCAGCAGCGGGGACATCAATGATGGAAAACTGTTTTTT. It yields the protein CASSGDINDGKLFF.